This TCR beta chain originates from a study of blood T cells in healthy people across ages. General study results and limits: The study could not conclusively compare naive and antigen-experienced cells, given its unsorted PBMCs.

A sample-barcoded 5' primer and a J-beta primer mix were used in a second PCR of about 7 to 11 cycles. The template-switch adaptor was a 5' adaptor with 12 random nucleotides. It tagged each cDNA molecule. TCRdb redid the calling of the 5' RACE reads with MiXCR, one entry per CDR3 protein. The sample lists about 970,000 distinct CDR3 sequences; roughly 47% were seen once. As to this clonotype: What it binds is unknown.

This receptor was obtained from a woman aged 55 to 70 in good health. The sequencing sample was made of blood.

The CDR3 bases are TGTGCCAGCAGAGAGGCGACAGGAGTCTCCTACGAGCAGTACTTC. As protein: CASREATGVSYEQYF. The chain has TRBV2 and TRBJ2-7, with TRBD1 as a possible D gene (6 bases). V shed 6 bases and J shed 0 bases, with 15 bases lying between them. The CDR3 runs 15 residues. Per germline, CDR1 SNHLY and CDR2 FYNNEI.